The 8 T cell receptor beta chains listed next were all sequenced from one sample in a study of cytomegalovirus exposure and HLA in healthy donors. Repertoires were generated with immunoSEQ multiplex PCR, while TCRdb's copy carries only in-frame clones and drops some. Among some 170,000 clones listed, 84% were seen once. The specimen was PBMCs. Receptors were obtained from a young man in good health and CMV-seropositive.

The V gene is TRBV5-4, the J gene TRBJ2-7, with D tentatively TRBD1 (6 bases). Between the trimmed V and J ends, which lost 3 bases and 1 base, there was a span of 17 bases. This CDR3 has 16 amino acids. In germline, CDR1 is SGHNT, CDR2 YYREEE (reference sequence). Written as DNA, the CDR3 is TGTGCCAGCAGCTCTTCGGCAGGGGTTCGGTCCTACGAGCAGTACTTC. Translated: CASSSSAGVRSYEQYF.

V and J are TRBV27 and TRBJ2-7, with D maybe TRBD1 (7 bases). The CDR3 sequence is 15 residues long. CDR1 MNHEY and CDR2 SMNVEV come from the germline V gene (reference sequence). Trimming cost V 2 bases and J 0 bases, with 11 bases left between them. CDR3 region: CASSLGQGGSYEQYF. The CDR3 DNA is TGTGCCAGCAGTTTAGGGCAGGGGGGCTCCTACGAGCAGTACTTC.

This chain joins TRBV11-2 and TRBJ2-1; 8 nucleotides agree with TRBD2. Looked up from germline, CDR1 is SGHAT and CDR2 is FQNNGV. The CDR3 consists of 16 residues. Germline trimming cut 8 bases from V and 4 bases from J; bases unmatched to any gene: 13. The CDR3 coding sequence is TGTGCCAGCCTCCCCGGGCGGCTAGCGGGTTACAATGAGCAGTTCTTC. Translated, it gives CASLPGRLAGYNEQFF.

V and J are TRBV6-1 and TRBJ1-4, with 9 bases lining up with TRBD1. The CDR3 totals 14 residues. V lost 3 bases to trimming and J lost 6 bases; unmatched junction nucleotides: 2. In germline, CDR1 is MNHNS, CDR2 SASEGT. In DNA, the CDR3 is TGTGCCAGCAGTGACGGACAGGGGTATGAAAAACTGTTTTTT. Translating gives CASSDGQGYEKLFF.

The CDR3 bases are TGTGCCAGCAGCCAAGAGACTAGCGGGAGATCCTACGAGCAGTACTTC. Its translation is CASSQETSGRSYEQYF. The rearrangement joins TRBV4-2 to TRBJ2-7; 12 bases are a match to TRBD2. CDR1 is LGHNA and CDR2 is YNFKEQ in the germline V gene. The J segment lost 1 base and the V segment lost 0 bases, leaving 1 base of the junction unmatched. This CDR3 is built from 16 residues.

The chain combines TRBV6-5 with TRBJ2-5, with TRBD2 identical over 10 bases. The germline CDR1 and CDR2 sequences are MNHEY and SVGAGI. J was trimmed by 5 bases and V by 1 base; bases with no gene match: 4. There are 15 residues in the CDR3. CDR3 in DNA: TGTGCCAGCAGTTACTACTCGGGACTAGCGGAGACCCAGTACTTC. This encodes CASSYYSGLAETQYF.

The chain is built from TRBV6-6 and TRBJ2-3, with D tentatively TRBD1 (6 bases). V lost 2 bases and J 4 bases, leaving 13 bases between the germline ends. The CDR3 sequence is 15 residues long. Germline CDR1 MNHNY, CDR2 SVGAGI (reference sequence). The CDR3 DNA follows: TGTGCCAGCAGTTACGGGGGCCCACGCTCAGATACGCAGTATTTT. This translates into CASSYGGPRSDTQYF.

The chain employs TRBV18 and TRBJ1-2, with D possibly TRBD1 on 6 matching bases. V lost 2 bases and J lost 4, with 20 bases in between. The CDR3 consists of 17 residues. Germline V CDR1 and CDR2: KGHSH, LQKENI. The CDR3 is CASSPVSSTGEAYGYTF. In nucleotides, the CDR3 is TGTGCCAGCTCACCAGTCAGTTCGACAGGAGAGGCCTATGGCTACACCTTC.